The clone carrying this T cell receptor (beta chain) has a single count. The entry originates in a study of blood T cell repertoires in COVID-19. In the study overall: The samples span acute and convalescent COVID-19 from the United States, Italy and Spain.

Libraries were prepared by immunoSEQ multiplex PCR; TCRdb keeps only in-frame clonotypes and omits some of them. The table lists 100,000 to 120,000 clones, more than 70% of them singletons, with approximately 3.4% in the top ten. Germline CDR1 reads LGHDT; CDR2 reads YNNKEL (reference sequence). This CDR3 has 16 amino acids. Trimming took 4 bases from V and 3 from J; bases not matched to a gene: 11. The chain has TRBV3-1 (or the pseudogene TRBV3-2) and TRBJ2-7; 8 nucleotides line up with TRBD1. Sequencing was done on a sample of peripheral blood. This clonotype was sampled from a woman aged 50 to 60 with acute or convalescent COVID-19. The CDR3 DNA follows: TGTGCCAGCAGCCTTAATTTCTGGGGACAGGACTACGAGCAGTACTTC. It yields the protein CASSLNFWGQDYEQYF.